The clone carrying this TCR beta chain was seen a single time. Its specificity is not known. The data originate from a study of cytomegalovirus exposure and HLA in healthy donors. Broader study findings: Analyses of presence/absence relied on an assumption of roughly uniform sequencing depth across donors. Available immune exposure information covered CMV serostatus only. In all likelihood, a cluster of highly shared sequence variants was a sequencing artifact. Reported performance of the classifier showed diagnosis of cytomegalovirus status with high specificity and sensitivity.

The CDR3 spans 14 residues. V gave up 3 bases and J gave up 6 bases, with 12 bases separating them. Germline CDR1 is SGHRS and CDR2 is YFSETQ. With 60 Vbeta and 13 Jbeta primers, the PCR was carried out. The method was immunoSEQ multiplex PCR; TCRdb's version includes in-frame clones alone and lacks a portion of them. The table has around 120,000 clones, roughly four fifths seen once. The sequence derives from a male donor in good health and CMV-seropositive. Sequencing input: PBMCs. The rearrangement uses TRBV5-1 and TRBJ1-4, with a weak D call TRBD1 (5 bases). This CDR3 reads CASSWGGDHEKLFF. CDR3 sequence (DNA): TGCGCCAGCAGCTGGGGGGGGGACCATGAAAAACTGTTTTTT.